Here is one T cell receptor (beta chain) with its context. The entry originates in a study of cytotoxic CD8 clonotypes in ibrutinib-treated CLL. Study at large: Partial responses numbered around 24 and complete responses 2; after a median around 74 months, roughly 14 stayed remitted and about 12 progressed.

Data came from immunoSEQ multiplex PCR; TCRdb stores just in-frame clones and leaves some out. The sample carries fewer than 150,000 clones, around 80% recorded once. Genomic DNA in an amount of around 1.8 micrograms was extracted from cryopreserved PBMCs and used for the preparation of TCR beta libraries. The ends were cut back, 6 bases at V and 8 bases at J, with 17 bases in the middle. CDR1 and CDR2 (germline): SEHNR, FQNEAQ (reference sequence). The CDR3 length is 14 residues. The sample in question was PBMCs, obtained after 24 months of ibrutinib treatment. The gene calls are TRBV7-9 and TRBJ2-1, with D perhaps TRBD1 (6 bases). This receptor was taken from a human donor with chronic lymphocytic leukemia. The CDR3 is CASRRRTARDEQFF. CDR3 bases: TGTGCCAGCAGGAGGAGGACAGCTAGGGATGAGCAGTTCTTC.